These 14 T cell receptor beta chains were all obtained from the same sample, sequenced in a study of spatial heterogeneity in lung cancer. Study results and caveats: It was found that expanded intratumoral alpha and beta TCR counts tracked tumor mutation counts.

The sample's time point: sample taken at primary tumor resection. Each CDR3 protein is one row after TCRdb ran MiXCR on the 5' RACE reads. The sample includes about 27,000 distinct CDR3 sequences, 7.1% of them seen just once. Their specific antigens are unknown. The sequenced sample was lung tumor tissue, obtained at surgery. These receptor sequences come from a male donor with early-stage non-small cell lung cancer.

The sample holds a few counts of this clonotype. The V and J genes are TRBV6-6 and TRBJ1-1, with D uncertain. Germline values: CDR1 MNHNY, CDR2 SVGAGI (reference sequence). The CDR3 length is 14 residues. Trimming took off 6 bases at V and 1 base at J, with 12 bases between the two ends. The CDR3 region is CASSPQTRNTEAFF. The CDR3 bases are TGTGCCAGCAGCCCCCAGACGAGGAACACTGAAGCTTTCTTT.

This clonotype came up many times. The chain combines TRBV20-1 with TRBJ2-1; 7 bases fit TRBD1. This CDR3 comprises 12 residues. Trimming cost V 8 bases and J 5 bases; bases outside gene matches: 6. Germline V gene data show CDR1 as DFQATT and CDR2 as SNEGSKA (reference sequence). The CDR3 reads CSMTGLNNEQFF. The CDR3 DNA reads TGCAGTATGACAGGGTTAAACAATGAGCAGTTCTTC.

V gene TRBV20-1 combines with J gene TRBJ2-2; D remains ambiguous. Looked up from germline, CDR1 is DFQATT and CDR2 is SNEGSKA (reference sequence). CDR3 length equals 13 residues. The V gene lost 7 bases and the J gene lost 4 bases, with 13 bases spanning the gap. The CDR3 loop reads CSVRMAATGELFF. CDR3 coding DNA: TGCAGTGTACGAATGGCGGCCACCGGGGAGCTGTTTTTT.

This clonotype came up a few times. This chain uses TRBV20-1 with TRBJ1-5; D ambiguous. V was clipped by 0 bases and J by 7 bases, with 13 bases between them. The CDR3 totals 14 residues. Germline loops: CDR1 DFQATT, CDR2 SNEGSKA (reference sequence). CDR3 coding DNA: TGCAGTGCTAGAGATGCCGGCACGGGGCAGCCCCAGCATTTT. Translated: CSARDAGTGQPQHF.

Many counts were recorded for this clonotype. The CDR3 region has the DNA TGTGCCAGCTTCGGGACAGGAAAGGCCGGGGAGCTGTTTTTT. Its translation: CASFGTGKAGELFF. The V gene is TRBV7-9, the J gene TRBJ2-2, with 8 bases fitting TRBD1. Germline CDR1 is SEHNR and CDR2 is FQNEAQ (reference sequence). After removal of 8 bases from V and 6 bases from J, the junction contained 8 bases not matched to a gene. The CDR3 consists of 14 residues. Using reference TRBV7-9 and TRBJ2-2 for the parts outside the CDR3, the full variable domain is DTGVSQNPRHKITKRGQNVTFRCDPISEHNRLYWYRQTLGQGPEFLTYFQNEAQLEKSRLLSDRFSAERPKGSFSTLEIQRTEQGDSAMYLCASFGTGKAGELFFGEGSRLTVL.

The chain links TRBV2 to TRBJ2-3; the match to TRBD1 covers 9 bases. With 8 bases clipped from V and 2 bases from J, the junction kept 2 bases outside the gene matches. The length of the CDR3 is 13 residues. Germline V gene sequence: CDR1 SNHLY, CDR2 FYNNEI. In nucleotides, the CDR3 is TGTGCCAGCGGGACAGGGTACACAGATACGCAGTATTTT. Protein: CASGTGYTDTQYF.

The table lists this clonotype with many counts. The chain couples TRBV5-1 to TRBJ2-1, with 7 bases matching TRBD1. With V trimmed by 6 bases and J by 2 bases, 11 bases remained unmatched. Germline loops: CDR1 SGHRS, CDR2 YFSETQ. The CDR3 consists of 16 residues. The CDR3 DNA follows: TGCGCCAGCAAAGACTCGGGACAGAGTACCTACAATGAGCAGTTCTTC. Its translation: CASKDSGQSTYNEQFF. Looking up the rest from reference TRBV5-1 and TRBJ2-1 gives the full variable domain: KAGVTQTPRYLIKTRGQQVTLSCSPISGHRSVSWYQQTPGQGLQFLFEYFSETQRNKGNFPGRFSGRQFSNSRSEMNVSTLELGDSALYLCASKDSGQSTYNEQFFGPGTRLTVL.

This clonotype has ten or more counts. V is TRBV7-8 and J is TRBJ1-2; D remains ambiguous. V was clipped by 0 bases and J by 4 bases, with 12 bases between them. Germline loops: CDR1 SGHVS, CDR2 FQNEAQ. This CDR3 region has 15 residues. CDR3 protein: CASSLAMGSGYGYTF. The CDR3 DNA reads TGTGCCAGCAGCTTAGCTATGGGGTCGGGCTATGGCTACACCTTC.

This clonotype was seen a handful of times. The gene calls are TRBV20-1 and TRBJ1-4; tentatively, D is TRBD1 (6 bases). The CDR3 length is 13 residues. V lost 5 bases to trimming and J lost 3 bases, with 10 bases between them. CDR1 and CDR2 from the germline V gene are DFQATT and SNEGSKA (reference sequence). The CDR3 region has the DNA TGCAGTGCTTACACAGGGTCTAATGAAAAACTGTTTTTT. It codes for CSAYTGSNEKLFF.

This clonotype was seen many times. The rearrangement joins TRBV4-3 to TRBJ2-1; the D is unclear. Per the germline V gene, CDR1 is LGHNA and CDR2 is YSLEER. Deletions cut 6 bases from V and 6 bases from J, with 12 bases between. The CDR3 spans 13 residues. The CDR3 DNA reads TGCGCCAGCAGTTTAACTGGGTCCAATGAGCAGTTCTTC. It yields the protein CASSLTGSNEQFF.

In this sample, this clonotype turned up a few times. The chain employs TRBV20-1 and TRBJ1-4; D is possibly TRBD1 (6 bases). The V and J ends lost 5 bases and 8 bases respectively, with 15 bases between them. This CDR3 spans 13 amino acids. CDR1 is DFQATT and CDR2 is SNEGSKA in the germline V gene (reference sequence). The CDR3 loop is CSALQGSEEKLFF. CDR3 in DNA: TGCAGTGCTTTACAGGGATCCGAGGAAAAACTGTTTTTT.

The chain couples TRBV7-2 to TRBJ1-1; D is unclear. This CDR3 spans 14 amino acids. CDR1 is SGHTA and CDR2 is FQGNSA in the germline V gene. V shed 3 bases and J shed 4 bases, with 12 bases lying between them. The chain's CDR3 is CASSLRAGSTEAFF. CDR3 bases: TGTGCCAGCAGCTTGCGGGCGGGGAGCACTGAAGCTTTCTTT.

This clonotype was picked up many times. The chain links TRBV4-3 to TRBJ2-3; D may be TRBD2 (7 bases). The length of the CDR3 is 16 residues. Trimming pared 8 bases from V and 4 bases from J, leaving 22 bases between. CDR1 LGHNA and CDR2 YSLEER come from the germline V gene. The CDR3 spells CASSAVGGRFSDTQYF. CDR3 in DNA: TGCGCCAGCTCCGCCGTGGGGGGGCGTTTTTCAGATACGCAGTATTTT.

This clonotype was counted many times. The V and J genes are TRBV9 and TRBJ1-1; D possibly corresponds to TRBD1 (5 bases). V lost 2 bases, J lost 10 bases, and 21 bases lay in between. Germline V gene sequence: CDR1 SGDLS, CDR2 YYNGEE. The CDR3 has 15 amino acids. The CDR3 is CASSVHEGPEDTAFF. The CDR3 DNA follows: TGTGCCAGCAGCGTGCACGAGGGCCCCGAGGACACAGCTTTCTTT.